This record concerns one T cell receptor beta chain sequence. What it recognizes is unknown. Germline trimming cut 0 bases from V and 4 bases from J; bases unmatched to any gene: 4. Germline V gene lookup returns CDR1 SGHRS and CDR2 YFSETQ. The CDR3 spans 16 residues. These data are taken from a study of identical twins. Overall study results and limits: Model-predicted out-of-frame TCR alpha sharing fell below observed values in monozygotic twins. Insertions ran lower in abundant cord blood beta clonotypes, though not in memory repertoires.

MiXCR was run by TCRdb on the 5' RACE reads, yielding one entry per CDR3 protein. The sample holds about 810,000 distinct CDR3 sequences, around 12% seen once. These records were also assigned to another study, of yellow fever vaccine responses in identical twins.

The V call is TRBV5-1, the J call TRBJ1-1; 12 nucleotides match TRBD1. The receptor comes from a woman aged 18 to 35 in good health. Material for sequencing was PBMCs. The CDR3 reads CASSLEGTGGSTEAFF. The CDR3, as DNA: TGCGCCAGCAGCTTGGAGGGGACAGGGGGCTCCACTGAAGCTTTCTTT.